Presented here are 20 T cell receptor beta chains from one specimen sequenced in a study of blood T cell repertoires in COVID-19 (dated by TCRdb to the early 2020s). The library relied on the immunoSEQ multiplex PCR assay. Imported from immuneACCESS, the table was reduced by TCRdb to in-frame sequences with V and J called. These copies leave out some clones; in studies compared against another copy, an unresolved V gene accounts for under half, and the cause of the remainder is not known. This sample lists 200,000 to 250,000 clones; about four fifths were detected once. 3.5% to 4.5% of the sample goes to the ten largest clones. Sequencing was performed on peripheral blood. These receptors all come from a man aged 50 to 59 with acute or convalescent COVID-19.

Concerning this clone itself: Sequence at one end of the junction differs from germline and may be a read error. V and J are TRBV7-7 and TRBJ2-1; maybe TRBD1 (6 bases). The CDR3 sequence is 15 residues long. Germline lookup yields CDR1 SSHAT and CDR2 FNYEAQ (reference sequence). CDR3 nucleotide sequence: TGTGCTAGCAGCTTGAACAGGGAGCCCTACAATGAGCAGTTCTTC. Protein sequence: CASSLNREPYNEQFF.

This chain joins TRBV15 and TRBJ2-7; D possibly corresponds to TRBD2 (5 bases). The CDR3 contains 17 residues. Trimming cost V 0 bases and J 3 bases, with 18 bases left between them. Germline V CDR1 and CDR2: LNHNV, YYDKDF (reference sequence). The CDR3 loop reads CATSRDRGTAKYYEQYF. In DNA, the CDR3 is TGTGCCACCAGCAGAGATCGGGGAACAGCGAAATACTACGAGCAGTACTTC. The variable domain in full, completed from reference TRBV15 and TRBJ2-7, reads DAMVIQNPRYQVTQFGKPVTLSCSQTLNHNVMYWYQQKSSQAPKLLFHYYDKDFNNEADTPDNFQSRRPNTSFCFLDIRSPGLGDTAMYLCATSRDRGTAKYYEQYFGPGTRLTVT.

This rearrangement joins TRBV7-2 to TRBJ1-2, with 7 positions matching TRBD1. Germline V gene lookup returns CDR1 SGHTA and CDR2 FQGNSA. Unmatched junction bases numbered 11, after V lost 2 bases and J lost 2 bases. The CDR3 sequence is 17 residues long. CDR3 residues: CASSLNSGGKINYGYTF. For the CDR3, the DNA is TGTGCCAGCAGCTTAAATTCAGGGGGAAAGATCAACTATGGCTACACCTTC.

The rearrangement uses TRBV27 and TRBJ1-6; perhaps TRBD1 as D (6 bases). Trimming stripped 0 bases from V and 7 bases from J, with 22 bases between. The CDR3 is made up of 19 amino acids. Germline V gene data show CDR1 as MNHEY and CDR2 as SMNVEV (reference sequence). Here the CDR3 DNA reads TGTGCCAGCAGTTTATCTTTCGGGGGGCAGGGTAATAGGAATTCACCCCTCCACTTT. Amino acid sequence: CASSLSFGGQGNRNSPLHF.

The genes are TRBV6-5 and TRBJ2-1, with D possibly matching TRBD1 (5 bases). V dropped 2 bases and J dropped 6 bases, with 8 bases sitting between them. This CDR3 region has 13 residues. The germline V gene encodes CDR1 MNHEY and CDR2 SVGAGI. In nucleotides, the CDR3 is TGTGCCAGCAGTTACGGGGCTGCCAATGAGCAGTTCTTC. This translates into CASSYGAANEQFF.

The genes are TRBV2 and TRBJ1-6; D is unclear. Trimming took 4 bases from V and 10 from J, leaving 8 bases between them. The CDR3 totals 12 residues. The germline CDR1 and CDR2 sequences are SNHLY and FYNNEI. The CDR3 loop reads CASSAVESPLHF. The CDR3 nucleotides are TGTGCCAGCAGTGCCGTGGAGTCACCCCTCCACTTT. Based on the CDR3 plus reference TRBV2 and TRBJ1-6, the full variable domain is EPEVTQTPSHQVTQMGQEVILRCVPISNHLYFYWYRQILGQKVEFLVSFYNNEISEKSEIFDDQFSVERPDGSNFTLKIRSTKLEDSAMYFCASSAVESPLHFGNGTRLTVT.

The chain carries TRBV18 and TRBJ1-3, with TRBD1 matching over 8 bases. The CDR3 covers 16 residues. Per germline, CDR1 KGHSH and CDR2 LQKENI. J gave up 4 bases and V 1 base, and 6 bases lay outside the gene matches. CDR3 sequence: CASSPQTTGEGNTIYF. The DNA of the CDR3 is TGTGCCAGCTCACCACAAACGACAGGGGAAGGAAACACCATATATTTT.

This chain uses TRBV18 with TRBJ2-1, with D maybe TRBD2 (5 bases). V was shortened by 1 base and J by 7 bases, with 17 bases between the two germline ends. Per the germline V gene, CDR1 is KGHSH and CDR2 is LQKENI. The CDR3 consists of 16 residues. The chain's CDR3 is CASSPLRVGGRNEQFF. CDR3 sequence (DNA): TGTGCCAGCTCACCACTGAGGGTCGGCGGTAGGAATGAGCAGTTCTTC.

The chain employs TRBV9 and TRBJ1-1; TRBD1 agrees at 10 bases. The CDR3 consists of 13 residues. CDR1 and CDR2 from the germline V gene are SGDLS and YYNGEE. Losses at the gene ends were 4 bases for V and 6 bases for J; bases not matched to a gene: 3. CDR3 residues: CASSKGQGAEAFF. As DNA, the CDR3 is TGTGCCAGCAGCAAAGGACAGGGGGCTGAAGCTTTCTTT. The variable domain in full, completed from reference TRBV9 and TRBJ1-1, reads DSGVTQTPKHLITATGQRVTLRCSPRSGDLSVYWYQQSLDQGLQFLIQYYNGEERAKGNILERFSAQQFPDLHSELNLSSLELGDSALYFCASSKGQGAEAFFGQGTRLTVV.

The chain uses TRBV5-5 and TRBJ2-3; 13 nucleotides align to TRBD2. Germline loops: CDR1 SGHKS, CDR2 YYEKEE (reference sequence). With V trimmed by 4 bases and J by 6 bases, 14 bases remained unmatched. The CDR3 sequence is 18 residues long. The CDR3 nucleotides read TGTGCCAGCAGCCAGACTAGCGGGGGGAACGCCTTTTTGGATACGCAGTATTTT. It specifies CASSQTSGGNAFLDTQYF.

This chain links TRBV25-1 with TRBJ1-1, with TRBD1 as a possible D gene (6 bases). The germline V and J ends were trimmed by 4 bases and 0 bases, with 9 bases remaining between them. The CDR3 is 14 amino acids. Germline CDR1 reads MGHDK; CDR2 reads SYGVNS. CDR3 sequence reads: CASSVTGLNTEAFF. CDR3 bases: TGTGCCAGCAGTGTAACAGGGCTGAACACTGAAGCTTTCTTT.

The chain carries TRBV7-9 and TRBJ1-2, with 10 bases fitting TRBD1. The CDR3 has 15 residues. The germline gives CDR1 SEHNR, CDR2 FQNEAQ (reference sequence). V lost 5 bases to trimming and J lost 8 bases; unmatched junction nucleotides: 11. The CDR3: CASSPGTGDLGGYTF. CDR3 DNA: TGTGCCAGCAGCCCCGGGACAGGGGACCTAGGGGGCTACACCTTC.

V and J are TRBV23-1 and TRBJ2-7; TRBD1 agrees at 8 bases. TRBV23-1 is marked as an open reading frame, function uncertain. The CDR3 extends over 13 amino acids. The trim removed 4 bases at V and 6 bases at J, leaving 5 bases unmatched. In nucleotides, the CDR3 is TGCGCCAGCAGTCCAAGGACAGGGCGCGAGCAGTACTTC. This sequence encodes CASSPRTGREQYF.

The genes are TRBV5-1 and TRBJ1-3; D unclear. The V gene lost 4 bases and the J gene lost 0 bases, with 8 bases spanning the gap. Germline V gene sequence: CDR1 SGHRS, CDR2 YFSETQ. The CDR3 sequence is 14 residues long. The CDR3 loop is CASSARGSGNTIYF. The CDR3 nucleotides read TGCGCCAGCAGCGCCAGAGGCTCTGGAAACACCATATATTTT.

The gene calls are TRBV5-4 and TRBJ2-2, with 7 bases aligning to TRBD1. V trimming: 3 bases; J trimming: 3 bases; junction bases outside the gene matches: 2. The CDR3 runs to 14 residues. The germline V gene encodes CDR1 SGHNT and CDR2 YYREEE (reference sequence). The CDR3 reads CASSWDSYTGELFF. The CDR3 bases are TGTGCCAGCAGCTGGGACAGCTACACCGGGGAGCTGTTTTTT.

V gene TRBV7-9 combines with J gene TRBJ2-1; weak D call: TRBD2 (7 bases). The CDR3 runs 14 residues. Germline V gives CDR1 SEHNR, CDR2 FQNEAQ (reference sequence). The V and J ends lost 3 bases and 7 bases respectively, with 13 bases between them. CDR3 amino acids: CASSFVGGANEQFF. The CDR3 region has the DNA TGTGCCAGCAGCTTCGTTGGGGGGGCTAATGAGCAGTTCTTC.

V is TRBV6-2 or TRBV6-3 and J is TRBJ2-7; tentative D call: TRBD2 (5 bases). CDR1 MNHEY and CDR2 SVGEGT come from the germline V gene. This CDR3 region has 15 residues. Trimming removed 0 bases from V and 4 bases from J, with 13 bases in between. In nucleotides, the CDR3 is TGTGCCAGCAGTTACTCGGGAATCCGGAGGTACGAGCAGTACTTC. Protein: CASSYSGIRRYEQYF.

The CDR3 region has the DNA TGTGCCAGCAGCCTGGCGACAGGGCGCTCCACCATATATTTT. It translates to CASSLATGRSTIYF. The J gene is TRBJ1-3, the V gene TRBV7-4; TRBD1 matches 7 bases. Germline loops: CDR1 SGHVT, CDR2 SQSDAQ. Germline trimming cut 5 bases from V and 9 bases from J; bases unmatched to any gene: 10. This CDR3 is built from 14 residues.

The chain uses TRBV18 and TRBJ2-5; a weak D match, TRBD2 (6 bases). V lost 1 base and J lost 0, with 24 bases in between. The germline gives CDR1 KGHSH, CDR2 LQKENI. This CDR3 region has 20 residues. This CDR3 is CASSPRSGTARRRYQETQYF. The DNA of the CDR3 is TGTGCCAGCTCACCACGGTCAGGGACTGCCAGAAGGAGGTACCAAGAGACCCAGTACTTC.

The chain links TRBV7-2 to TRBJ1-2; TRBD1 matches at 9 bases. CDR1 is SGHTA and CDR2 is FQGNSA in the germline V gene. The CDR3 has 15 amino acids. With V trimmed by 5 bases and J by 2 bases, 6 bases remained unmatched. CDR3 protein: CASSMRTGENYGYTF. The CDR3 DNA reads TGTGCCAGCAGCATGCGGACAGGGGAAAACTATGGCTACACCTTC.